Following are 20 T cell receptor beta chains from one sample sequenced in a study of blood T cell repertoires in COVID-19. Libraries were prepared by immunoSEQ multiplex PCR; TCRdb keeps only in-frame clonotypes and omits some of them. This table holds more than 300,000 clones, 90% found once. Sequencing was carried out using peripheral blood. The receptors derive from a woman between 40 and 55 years old with COVID-19, enrolled during active disease.

The V call is TRBV6-2 or TRBV6-3, the J call TRBJ1-6; D remains unclear. Germline CDR1 is MNHEY and CDR2 is SVGEGT. The CDR3 extends over 17 amino acids. Between the trimmed V and J ends, which lost 0 bases and 4 bases, there was a span of 13 bases. The CDR3 bases are TGTGCCAGCAGTTACTCGAGTCTTACGGGATATAATTCACCCCTCCACTTT. It yields the protein CASSYSSLTGYNSPLHF.

This clone was detected a few times. The V and J genes are TRBV29-1 and TRBJ2-1, with 7 nucleotides matching TRBD2. The CDR3 runs to 15 residues. Germline V CDR1 and CDR2: SQVTM, ANQGSEA. Unmatched junction bases numbered 10, after V lost 4 bases and J lost 4 bases. The CDR3 nucleotides read TGCAGCGTTGTCTTAATGACTAGCAGATACAATGAGCAGTTCTTC. The encoded protein is CSVVLMTSRYNEQFF.

This clone was detected only once. The rearrangement joins TRBV10-3 to TRBJ2-7; 8 bases match TRBD1. Trimming at V came to 9 bases and at J to 3 bases, leaving 7 bases not matched to a gene. The CDR3 is made up of 13 amino acids. Germline V gives CDR1 ENHRY, CDR2 SYGVKD. CDR3 nucleotides: TGTGCCATACAACAGGGGGTTGGCTACGAGCAGTACTTC. Translated: CAIQQGVGYEQYF.

The V and J genes are TRBV7-6 and TRBJ1-3; no clear D. Germline loops: CDR1 SGHVS, CDR2 FNYEAQ. CDR3 length: 17 amino acids. Trimming cost V 2 bases and J 2 bases, with 16 bases left between them. DNA for the CDR3: TGTGCCAGCAGCTTATCCCTCGGGAGAGGCACTGGAAACACCATATATTTT. Translating gives CASSLSLGRGTGNTIYF. Supplemented by reference TRBV7-6 and TRBJ1-3, the full variable domain reads GAGVSQSPRYKVTKRGQDVALRCDPISGHVSLYWYRQALGQGPEFLTYFNYEAQQDKSGLPNDRFSAERPEGSISTLTIQRTEQRDSAMYRCASSLSLGRGTGNTIYFGEGSWLTVV.

The chain joins TRBV19 to TRBJ2-3, with D unclear. Germline V gene lookup returns CDR1 LNHDA and CDR2 SQIVND (reference sequence). V lost 7 bases and J lost 3, with 11 bases in between. The CDR3 is 13 amino acids. CDR3 in DNA: TGTGCCAGTACCCCGAGAGGAACAGATACGCAGTATTTT. This gives the protein CASTPRGTDTQYF.

The CDR3 DNA sequence: TGTGCCAGCACCGTCAGGGGAAGGAGGGAGCAGTACTTC. Amino acid sequence: CASTVRGRREQYF. The chain recombines TRBV7-2 with TRBJ2-7; D may be TRBD1 (6 bases). Trimming left V 7 bases short and J 7 bases short, with 17 bases between. There are 13 residues in the CDR3. Germline CDR1 SGHTA, CDR2 FQGNSA.

This clone came up a few times. The chain couples TRBV28 to TRBJ2-5; 9 nucleotides align to TRBD2. V was pared by 6 bases and J by 4 bases, with 3 bases of the junction left unmatched. The CDR3 loop spans 13 amino acids. The V gene's germline CDR1 is MDHEN and CDR2 SYDVKM. The CDR3 sequence: CASRAGGGETQYF. The CDR3 DNA reads as TGTGCCAGCAGAGCGGGGGGTGGAGAGACCCAGTACTTC. The full variable domain, with the rest looked up from reference TRBV28 and TRBJ2-5, is DVKVTQSSRYLVKRTGEKVFLECVQDMDHENMFWYRQDPGLGLRLIYFSYDVKMKEKGDIPEGYSVSREKKERFSLILESASTNQTSMYLCASRAGGGETQYFGPGTRLLVL.

The J gene is TRBJ1-6, the V gene TRBV5-4; 7 bases map to TRBD1. The ends lost 4 bases at V and 5 bases at J; junction bases unmatched: 9. The CDR3 has 16 residues. Germline V CDR1 and CDR2: SGHNT, YYREEE (reference sequence). This CDR3 reads CASSPPGQVNNSPLHF. The CDR3 DNA follows: TGTGCCAGCAGCCCCCCTGGACAGGTTAATAATTCACCCCTCCACTTT. The full variable domain, with the rest looked up from reference TRBV5-4 and TRBJ1-6, is ETGVTQSPTHLIKTRGQQVTLRCSSQSGHNTVSWYQQALGQGPQFIFQYYREEENGRGNFPPRFSGLQFPNYSSELNVNALELDDSALYLCASSPPGQVNNSPLHFGNGTRLTVT.

This clone was seen once. The chain employs TRBV5-5 and TRBJ2-7; the match to TRBD1 covers 7 bases. The CDR3 is 15 amino acids. V was pared by 2 bases and J by 3 bases, with 8 bases of the junction left unmatched. The germline V gene encodes CDR1 SGHKS and CDR2 YYEKEE (reference sequence). The CDR3 reads CASSFETGANYEQYF. DNA for the CDR3: TGTGCCAGCAGCTTTGAAACAGGGGCCAACTACGAGCAGTACTTC.

J is TRBJ2-1 and V is TRBV7-2; 8 nucleotides align to TRBD1. Germline loops: CDR1 SGHTA, CDR2 FQGNSA. J lost 9 bases, V lost 6 bases, and 10 bases had no gene match. This CDR3 has 14 residues. The CDR3 spells CASSSGQANSEQFF. CDR3 DNA sequence: TGTGCCAGCAGTTCGGGACAGGCTAATAGTGAGCAGTTCTTC.

The chain employs TRBV7-9 and TRBJ1-1, with TRBD1 as a possible D gene (5 bases). This CDR3 is 14 amino acids long. CDR1 SEHNR and CDR2 FQNEAQ come from the germline V gene (reference sequence). V was shortened by 5 bases and J by 4 bases, with 14 bases between the two germline ends. This CDR3 is CASSPGRGSTEAFF. Here the CDR3 DNA reads TGTGCCAGCAGCCCGGGGCGCGGGAGCACTGAAGCTTTCTTT.

In DNA form, the CDR3 reads TGTGCCAGCTCGGAAAACGGGGGGGTTTACAATGAGCAGTTCTTC. Translation gives CASSENGGVYNEQFF. The J gene is TRBJ2-1, the V gene TRBV18; TRBD2 aligns across 8 bases. CDR1 is KGHSH and CDR2 is LQKENI in the germline V gene. This CDR3 has 15 residues. The V segment lost 6 bases and the J segment 4 bases; nucleotides outside the gene matches: 8.

This chain links TRBV6-5 with TRBJ1-2, with D unresolved. The length of the CDR3 is 14 residues. The V and J ends lost 0 bases and 10 bases respectively, with 15 bases between them. Germline lookup yields CDR1 MNHEY and CDR2 SVGAGI. In nucleotides, the CDR3 is TGTGCCAGCAGTTACTCGAGCGCAGCCGGCGACTACACCTTC. It is translated as CASSYSSAAGDYTF.

The genes are TRBV5-4 and TRBJ1-1; a weak D match, TRBD1 (6 bases). Germline-derived CDR1 and CDR2 are SGHNT and YYREEE (reference sequence). The CDR3 is 14 amino acids. Deletions cut 4 bases from V and 6 bases from J, with 16 bases between. The CDR3 here is CASSPPVGGSEAFF. CDR3 bases: TGTGCCAGCAGCCCTCCTGTTGGGGGCTCTGAAGCTTTCTTT. The full variable domain, completed using reference TRBV5-4 and TRBJ1-1, is ETGVTQSPTHLIKTRGQQVTLRCSSQSGHNTVSWYQQALGQGPQFIFQYYREEENGRGNFPPRFSGLQFPNYSSELNVNALELDDSALYLCASSPPVGGSEAFFGQGTRLTVV.

The chain carries TRBV5-6 and TRBJ1-3; D gene ambiguous. The CDR3 loop spans 17 amino acids. In germline, CDR1 is SGHDT, CDR2 YYEEEE. V was shortened by 0 bases and J by 0 bases, with 13 bases between the two germline ends. The CDR3 loop reads CASSLGAGLSSGNTIYF. For the CDR3, the DNA is TGTGCCAGCAGCTTGGGGGCAGGCCTCAGCTCTGGAAACACCATATATTTT.

The V call is TRBV15, the J call TRBJ2-1; 9 bases map to TRBD2. Germline V gene data show CDR1 as LNHNV and CDR2 as YYDKDF (reference sequence). The CDR3 extends over 17 amino acids. V was clipped by 3 bases and J by 7 bases; unmatched bases: 13. The CDR3 sequence: CATSSLAGPLLGNEQFF. The CDR3 DNA is TGTGCCACCAGCAGTCTAGCGGGACCCCTCCTAGGGAATGAGCAGTTCTTC.

The chain links TRBV13 to TRBJ2-4; TRBD2 aligns across 8 bases. The CDR3 runs 15 residues. The germline CDR1 and CDR2 sequences are PRHDT and FYEKMQ (reference sequence). V lost 7 bases to trimming and J lost 0 bases; unmatched junction nucleotides: 5. The CDR3 loop reads CASTREGLAKNIQYF. CDR3 nucleotide sequence: TGTGCCAGCACACGGGAGGGACTAGCCAAAAACATTCAGTACTTC. Supplemented by reference TRBV13 and TRBJ2-4, the full variable domain reads AAGVIQSPRHLIKEKRETATLKCYPIPRHDTVYWYQQGPGQDPQFLISFYEKMQSDKGSIPDRFSAQQFSDYHSELNMSSLELGDSALYFCASTREGLAKNIQYFGAGTRLSVL.

V is TRBV7-9 and J is TRBJ2-7; tentatively, D is TRBD1 (5 bases). The CDR3 loop spans 12 amino acids. The V gene lost 9 bases and the J gene lost 0 bases, with 9 bases spanning the gap. Germline loops: CDR1 SEHNR, CDR2 FQNEAQ (reference sequence). CDR3: CASSTVSYEQYF. CDR3 in DNA: TGTGCCAGTTCGACAGTCTCCTACGAGCAGTACTTC.

The V call is TRBV7-9, the J call TRBJ2-1; unclear D gene. CDR3 size: 15 residues. Germline V gives CDR1 SEHNR, CDR2 FQNEAQ (reference sequence). V lost 5 bases and J 6 bases, leaving 17 bases between the germline ends. The CDR3 is CASSSPSMRFNEQFF. CDR3 sequence (DNA): TGTGCCAGCAGCAGCCCTTCGATGAGGTTCAATGAGCAGTTCTTC.

In this sample, this clone turned up once. The chain couples TRBV5-5 to TRBJ1-3; the D is unclear. The V end lost 0 bases, the J end lost 3 bases, and 7 bases lay between the germline ends. The germline V gene has CDR1 SGHKS and CDR2 YYEKEE (reference sequence). CDR3 length equals 14 residues. This chain's CDR3 is CASSLVLDGNTIYF. The CDR3 DNA sequence: TGTGCCAGCAGCTTGGTTCTAGATGGAAACACCATATATTTT.